The 23 T cell receptor beta chains listed next were all sequenced from one sample in a study of regulatory T cells in long-lasting Graves disease (dated by TCRdb to 2020 to 2023). Interpreted using the paper, the time point label stands for: newly diagnosed GD, antithyroid drugs for less than 3 months. For both TCR sequencing and RNA sequencing, RNA was extracted from PBMCs using TRIzol. The method was multiplex PCR. Instrument on record: Illumina HiSeq 4000. TCR beta libraries were built with iRepertoire HTBI primers and Arm-PCR amplification of CDR3 regions. The public reads were reanalyzed by TCRdb: fastp trimming at Q25, MiXCR alignment, in-frame beta chains only. Here each entry gathers all rows of one CDR3 protein and keeps the most common genes and DNA. This sample holds 420,000 or so distinct CDR3 sequences; over 15% were observed only once. The top ten clonotypes cover about 25% of the sample.

This same sample was also part of a study on T cells in Graves' hyperthyroidism and ophthalmopathy.

The specimen was peripheral blood mononuclear cells (PBMCs), collected at new diagnosis, from a patient treated with antithyroid drugs. These TCRs come from a woman younger than 30 with Graves disease. Donor details come from another sample of the same person, matched by shared clones.

This clonotype was seen more than once but under ten times. CDR3 DNA: TGTGCCAGCGGGGGGGAGCTGTCCCGCACAGATACGCAGTATTTT. Amino acids: CASGGELSRTDTQYF. This chain joins TRBV6-1 and TRBJ2-3; the match to TRBD2 covers 7 bases. The germline gives CDR1 MNHNS, CDR2 SASEGT. V trimming: 8 bases; J trimming: 1 base; junction bases outside the gene matches: 9. There are 15 residues in the CDR3.

This clonotype occurred many times. The gene calls are TRBV19 and TRBJ2-1; D unclear. V was shortened by 3 bases and J by 4 bases, with 16 bases between the two germline ends. The CDR3 is made up of 16 amino acids. CDR1 LNHDA and CDR2 SQIVND come from the germline V gene (reference sequence). Written as DNA, the CDR3 is TGTGCCAGTAGTATGGGGATTCTTTTTTCTTACAATGAGCAGTTCTTC. Its protein is CASSMGILFSYNEQFF.

The gene calls are TRBV6-9 and TRBJ2-3; TRBD2 might be the D (6 bases). V was shortened by 2 bases and J by 5 bases, with 20 bases between the two germline ends. The CDR3 is 17 amino acids. CDR1 and CDR2 (germline): MNHGY, SVAAGI. CDR3 DNA: TGTGCCAGCAGTTATCTTTCGGGACGGGAGATGCAAGATACGCAGTATTTT. It encodes CASSYLSGREMQDTQYF.

This clonotype was picked up many times. V gene TRBV20-1 combines with J gene TRBJ1-1; a weak D match, TRBD1 (5 bases). The CDR3 runs to 14 residues. With 1 base removed from V and 1 base from J, the gap between germline ends came to 10 bases. Germline V gene data show CDR1 as DFQATT and CDR2 as SNEGSKA (reference sequence). CDR3: CSARGRVRNTEAFF. CDR3 coding DNA: TGCAGTGCTAGAGGCAGGGTAAGGAACACTGAAGCTTTCTTT.

The sample holds many counts of this clonotype. V gene TRBV7-9 combines with J gene TRBJ1-2, with TRBD1 matching 9 bases. Germline CDR1 is SEHNR and CDR2 is FQNEAQ (reference sequence). The trim removed 6 bases at V and 8 bases at J, leaving 10 bases unmatched. The CDR3 has 14 amino acids. The CDR3 protein is CASRPSGTGKGYTF. The CDR3 DNA is TGTGCCAGCAGACCATCCGGGACAGGGAAAGGCTACACCTTC.

This clonotype has more than one count but fewer than ten. V and J are TRBV5-1 and TRBJ2-7; D might be TRBD2 (6 bases). The germline V gene encodes CDR1 SGHRS and CDR2 YFSETQ. This CDR3 has 15 residues. The V and J ends lost 1 base and 3 bases respectively, with 14 bases between them. The CDR3 here is CASSLSGGKGYEQYF. In DNA, the CDR3 is TGCGCCAGCAGCTTGTCTGGCGGGAAAGGCTACGAGCAGTACTTC. Looking up the rest from reference TRBV5-1 and TRBJ2-7 gives the full variable domain: KAGVTQTPRYLIKTRGQQVTLSCSPISGHRSVSWYQQTPGQGLQFLFEYFSETQRNKGNFPGRFSGRQFSNSRSEMNVSTLELGDSALYLCASSLSGGKGYEQYFGPGTRLTVT.

At least ten counts were recorded for this clonotype. The chain couples TRBV30 to TRBJ2-7, with 7 bases matching TRBD1. The germline CDR1 and CDR2 sequences are GTSNPN and SVGIG (reference sequence). The ends lost 1 base at V and 7 bases at J; junction bases unmatched: 7. The CDR3 consists of 13 residues. The CDR3 DNA reads as TGTGCCTGGAGTGACGACAGGGTGGGAGAGCAGTACTTC. Its translation is CAWSDDRVGEQYF.

About this clonotype: Possible read error: a much larger clone is one base away. A read error is likely, as this CDR3 ends without the conserved phenylalanine or tryptophan. The V gene is TRBV25-1, the J gene TRBJ2-7; no firm D call. The V end lost 4 bases, the J end lost 6 bases, and 10 bases lay between the germline ends. This CDR3 region has 12 residues. The germline gives CDR1 MGHDK, CDR2 SYGVNS. The CDR3 loop is CASSVGFREQYL. The DNA for the CDR3 is TGTGCCAGCAGTGTTGGGTTTCGCGAGCAGTACCTC.

This clonotype was found many times. The chain combines TRBV30 with TRBJ2-7, with D possibly being TRBD1 or TRBD2 (5 bases each). The V and J ends lost 2 bases and 3 bases respectively, with 14 bases between them. Per germline, CDR1 GTSNPN and CDR2 SVGIG (reference sequence). The length of the CDR3 is 14 residues. CDR3 nucleotides: TGTGCCTGGAGTTCGGACCCTGGGGGCTACGAGCAGTACTTC. Its protein is CAWSSDPGGYEQYF.

This clonotype appeared a few times. The V and J genes are TRBV29-1 and TRBJ2-2; D ambiguous. V shed 6 bases and J shed 3 bases, with 14 bases lying between them. Germline values: CDR1 SQVTM, CDR2 ANQGSEA. The CDR3 is 14 residues long. In DNA, the CDR3 is TGCAGCGTCGGGTTCAGGCAGCACACCGGGGAGCTGTTTTTT. It yields the protein CSVGFRQHTGELFF.

As regards this clonotype: The junction and the germline gene differ at one end; a read error may be behind it. V and J are TRBV5-1 and TRBJ2-7, with 9 bases matching TRBD1. Per the germline V gene, CDR1 is SGHRS and CDR2 is YFSETQ. The CDR3 has 15 residues. As DNA, the CDR3 is TGCGCCGGCAGCTTGGGGGACAGGGACGCCCACGAGCAGTACTTC. Amino acids: CAGSLGDRDAHEQYF.

V gene TRBV5-1 combines with J gene TRBJ2-1; 9 bases fit TRBD1. The CDR3 has 16 amino acids. Germline V gives CDR1 SGHRS, CDR2 YFSETQ. The junction had 7 bases not matched to a gene; V was cut back by 0 bases and J by 6 bases. The CDR3 loop is CASSLGGTGYANEQFF. CDR3 coding DNA: TGCGCCAGCAGCTTGGGAGGGACAGGGTACGCCAATGAGCAGTTCTTC.

This clonotype came up many times. CDR3 amino acids: CASSPGGGYEQYF. The CDR3 DNA follows: TGTGCCAGCAGCCCCGGGGGGGGGTACGAGCAGTACTTC. The chain links TRBV7-2 to TRBJ2-7, with 8 bases matching TRBD2. The CDR3 has 13 amino acids. J was trimmed by 4 bases and V by 5 bases; bases with no gene match: 4. Germline CDR1 and CDR2: SGHTA and FQGNSA.

The sample holds a few counts of this clonotype. The CDR3 sequence: CSAQGASNTGELFF. In DNA, the CDR3 is TGCAGTGCGCAGGGGGCCTCGAACACCGGGGAGCTGTTTTTT. The chain recombines TRBV20-1 with TRBJ2-2; 8 bases agree with TRBD1. Germline CDR1 DFQATT, CDR2 SNEGSKA (reference sequence). With 6 bases clipped from V and 0 bases from J, the junction kept 3 bases outside the gene matches. The length of the CDR3 is 14 residues.

The V and J genes are TRBV6-2 or TRBV6-3 and TRBJ2-5; D uncertain. The ends were cut back, 5 bases at V and 1 base at J, with 11 bases in the middle. CDR1 is MNHEY, CDR2 SVGEGT, per germline. The CDR3 has 14 amino acids. The chain's CDR3 is CASSEIGPQETQYF. The CDR3 bases are TGTGCCAGCAGTGAAATAGGACCCCAAGAGACCCAGTACTTC.

This clonotype was counted between two and nine times. The chain combines TRBV5-1 with TRBJ2-5; 8 positions match TRBD1. Germline V gene sequence: CDR1 SGHRS, CDR2 YFSETQ. There are 14 residues in the CDR3. The V and J ends lost 2 bases and 4 bases, in that order; junction bases with no gene match: 4. The chain's CDR3 is CASSFQGAGETQYF. CDR3 sequence (DNA): TGCGCCAGCAGCTTTCAGGGGGCAGGAGAGACCCAGTACTTC. Full variable domain (remainder filled in from reference TRBV5-1 and TRBJ2-5): KAGVTQTPRYLIKTRGQQVTLSCSPISGHRSVSWYQQTPGQGLQFLFEYFSETQRNKGNFPGRFSGRQFSNSRSEMNVSTLELGDSALYLCASSFQGAGETQYFGPGTRLLVL.

Worth noting for this clonotype: This may arise from a read error, as a much more abundant clone is one base away. The V call is TRBV9, the J call TRBJ2-1; 9 nucleotides agree with TRBD1. The CDR3 totals 14 residues. Germline CDR1 reads SGDLS; CDR2 reads YYNGEE. V shed 0 bases, J shed 10 bases, and the junction held 5 bases outside the gene matches. The CDR3 coding sequence is TGTGCCAGCAGCGTAGTGGGACAGGGTAGCGAGCAGTTCTTC. Its translation is CASSVVGQGSEQFF.

This clonotype came up once. J is TRBJ2-1 and V is TRBV29-1; 9 bases align to TRBD1. This CDR3 is built from 15 residues. The junction had 11 bases not matched to a gene; V was cut back by 4 bases and J by 7 bases. From germline, CDR1 is SQVTM and CDR2 ANQGSEA. The CDR3, as DNA: TGCAGCGTTGGAGCCGGGACAGGGTTTCGGAATGAGCAGTTCTTC. This codes for CSVGAGTGFRNEQFF.

This clonotype was observed many times. The CDR3, as DNA: TGTGCCAGCAGCTCGACAGGGGATATTGAGACCCAGTACTTC. Translated, it gives CASSSTGDIETQYF. The V call is TRBV11-2, the J call TRBJ2-5, with 8 bases lining up with TRBD1. The CDR3 is 14 amino acids. V was clipped by 4 bases and J by 5 bases; unmatched bases: 6. Germline V lookup: CDR1 SGHAT, CDR2 FQNNGV.

This clonotype was observed at least ten times. The CDR3: CASLVSGFSTDTQYF. In DNA, the CDR3 is TGTGCCAGCCTCGTTAGCGGTTTTAGCACAGATACGCAGTATTTT. V and J are TRBV7-2 and TRBJ2-3; a possible D gene is TRBD2 (6 bases). V gave up 8 bases and J gave up 0 bases, with 15 bases separating them. The CDR3 contains 15 residues. Germline CDR1 SGHTA, CDR2 FQGNSA.

This chain connects TRBV3-1 to TRBJ2-1, with TRBD2 identical over 7 bases. Per the germline V gene, CDR1 is LGHDT and CDR2 is YNNKEL (reference sequence). Losses at the gene ends were 0 bases for V and 8 bases for J; bases not matched to a gene: 10. The CDR3 sequence is 16 residues long. The CDR3 DNA reads TGTGCCAGCAGCCAAGATACGTGGGAGGGCTGGCATGAGCAGTTCTTC. This translates into CASSQDTWEGWHEQFF.

This clonotype was recorded a few times. The chain links TRBV27 to TRBJ1-2; D is ambiguous. The germline gives CDR1 MNHEY, CDR2 SMNVEV (reference sequence). V was shortened by 5 bases and J by 1 base, with 8 bases between the two germline ends. The CDR3 spans 13 residues. The CDR3 reads CASSRHVNYGYTF. The DNA for the CDR3 is TGTGCCAGCAGTAGACATGTTAACTATGGCTACACCTTC.

This clonotype was recorded a few times. The chain carries TRBV19 and TRBJ1-1; D is possibly TRBD1 (5 bases). With 7 bases removed from V and 5 bases from J, the gap between germline ends came to 17 bases. CDR3 length equals 14 residues. Germline assignment: CDR1 LNHDA and CDR2 SQIVND (reference sequence). CDR3 DNA: TGTGCCAGTAAGGTGAGGGGCGAGGGGACTGAAGCTTTCTTT. Protein: CASKVRGEGTEAFF.